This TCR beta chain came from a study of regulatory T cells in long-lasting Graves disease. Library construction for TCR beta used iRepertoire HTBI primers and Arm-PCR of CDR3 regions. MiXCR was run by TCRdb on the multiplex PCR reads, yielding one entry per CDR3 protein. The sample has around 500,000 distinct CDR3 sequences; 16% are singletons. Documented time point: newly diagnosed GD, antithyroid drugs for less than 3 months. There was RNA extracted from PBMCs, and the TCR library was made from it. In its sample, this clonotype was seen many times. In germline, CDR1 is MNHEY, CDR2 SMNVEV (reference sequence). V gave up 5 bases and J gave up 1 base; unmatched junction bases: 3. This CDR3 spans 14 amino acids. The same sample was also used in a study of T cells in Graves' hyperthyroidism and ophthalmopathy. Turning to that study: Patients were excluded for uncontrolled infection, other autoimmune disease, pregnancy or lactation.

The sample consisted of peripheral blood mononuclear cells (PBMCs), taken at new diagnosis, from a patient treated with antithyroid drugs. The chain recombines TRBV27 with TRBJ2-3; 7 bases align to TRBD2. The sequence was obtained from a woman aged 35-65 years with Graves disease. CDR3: CASSPREGTDTQYF. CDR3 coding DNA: TGTGCCAGCAGTCCACGGGAGGGCACAGATACGCAGTATTTT.